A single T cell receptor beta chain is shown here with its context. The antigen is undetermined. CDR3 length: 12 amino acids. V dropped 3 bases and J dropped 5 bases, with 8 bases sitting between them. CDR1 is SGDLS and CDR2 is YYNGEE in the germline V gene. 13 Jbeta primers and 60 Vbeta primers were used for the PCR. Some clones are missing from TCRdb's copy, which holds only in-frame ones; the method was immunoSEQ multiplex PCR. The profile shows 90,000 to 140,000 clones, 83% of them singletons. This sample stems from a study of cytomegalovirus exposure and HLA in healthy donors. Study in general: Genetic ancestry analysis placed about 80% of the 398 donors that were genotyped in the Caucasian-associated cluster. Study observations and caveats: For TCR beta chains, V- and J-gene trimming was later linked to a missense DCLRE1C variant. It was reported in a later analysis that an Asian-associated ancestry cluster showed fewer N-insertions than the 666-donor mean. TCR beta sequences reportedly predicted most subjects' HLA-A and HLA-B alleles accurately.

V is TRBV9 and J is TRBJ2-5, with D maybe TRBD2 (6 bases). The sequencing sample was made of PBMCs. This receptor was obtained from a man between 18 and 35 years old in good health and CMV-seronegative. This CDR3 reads CASSEGGETQYF. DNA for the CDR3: TGTGCCAGCAGCGAGGGAGGCGAGACCCAGTACTTC.